The TCR beta chain under discussion was sequenced for a study of early T cells in non-severe SARS-CoV-2 infection. Across the study: Unpaired chains resulted from sequencing bulk RNA of unsorted whole blood.

Trimming left V 2 bases short and J 7 bases short, with 17 bases between. Germline V lookup: CDR1 SGHNT, CDR2 YENEEA. This CDR3 has 16 amino acids. MiXCR was run by TCRdb on the 5' RACE reads, yielding one entry per CDR3 protein. The sample lists around 64,000 distinct CDR3 sequences, roughly 10% occurring once. This clonotype was picked up many times. This chain links TRBV11-3 with TRBJ2-2; D perhaps matches TRBD2 (6 bases). The sample here was whole blood, taken at baseline. The clonotype originates from an adult who was a healthcare worker with PCR-confirmed SARS-CoV-2 infection or an uninfected control (not recorded which). CDR3 sequence reads: CASSLPLRGTGGELFF. CDR3 coding DNA: TGTGCCAGCAGCTTACCCCTCCGCGGGACGGGCGGGGAGCTGTTTTTT.